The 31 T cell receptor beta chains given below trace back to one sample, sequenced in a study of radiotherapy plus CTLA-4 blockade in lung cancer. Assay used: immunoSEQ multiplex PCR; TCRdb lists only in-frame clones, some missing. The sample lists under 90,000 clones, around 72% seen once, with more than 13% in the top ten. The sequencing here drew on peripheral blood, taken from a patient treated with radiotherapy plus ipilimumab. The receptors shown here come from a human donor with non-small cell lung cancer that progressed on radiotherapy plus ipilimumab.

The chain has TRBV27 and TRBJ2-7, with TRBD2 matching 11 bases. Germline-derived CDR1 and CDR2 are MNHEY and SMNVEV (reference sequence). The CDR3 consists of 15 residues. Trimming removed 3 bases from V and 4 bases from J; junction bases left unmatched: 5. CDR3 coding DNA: TGTGCCAGCAGTTTGGGAGCTAGCGGGAGGTACGAGCAGTACTTC. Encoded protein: CASSLGASGRYEQYF.

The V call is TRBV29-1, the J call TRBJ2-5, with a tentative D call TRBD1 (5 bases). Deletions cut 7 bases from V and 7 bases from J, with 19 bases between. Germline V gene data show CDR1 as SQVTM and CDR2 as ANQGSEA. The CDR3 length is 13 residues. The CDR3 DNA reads TGCAGCGGGAAAACGGACACACTGGGGACCCAGTACTTC. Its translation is CSGKTDTLGTQYF.

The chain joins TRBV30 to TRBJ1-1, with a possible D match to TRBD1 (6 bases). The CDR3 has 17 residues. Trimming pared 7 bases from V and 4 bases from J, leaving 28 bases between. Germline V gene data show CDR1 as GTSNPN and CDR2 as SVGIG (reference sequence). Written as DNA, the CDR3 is TGTGCCTTCCTTCCCCACCGGGACACACGGGGAGGCACTGAAGCTTTCTTT. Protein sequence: CAFLPHRDTRGGTEAFF.

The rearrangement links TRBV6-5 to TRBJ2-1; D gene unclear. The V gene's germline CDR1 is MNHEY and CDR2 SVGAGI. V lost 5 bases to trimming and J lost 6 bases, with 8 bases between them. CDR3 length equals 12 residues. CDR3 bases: TGTGCCAGCAGTGAGATAGGCAATGAGCAGTTCTTC. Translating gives CASSEIGNEQFF.

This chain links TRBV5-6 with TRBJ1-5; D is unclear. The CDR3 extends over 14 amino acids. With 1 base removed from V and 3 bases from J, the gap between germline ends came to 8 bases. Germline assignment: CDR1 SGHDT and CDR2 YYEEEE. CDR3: CASSLFGVNQPQHF. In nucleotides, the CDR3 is TGTGCCAGCAGCTTGTTCGGGGTCAATCAGCCCCAGCATTTT.

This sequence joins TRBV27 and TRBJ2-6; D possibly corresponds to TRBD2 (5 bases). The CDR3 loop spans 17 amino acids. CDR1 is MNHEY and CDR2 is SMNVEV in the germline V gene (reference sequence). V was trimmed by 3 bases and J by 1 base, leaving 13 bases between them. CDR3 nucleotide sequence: TGTGCCAGCAGTTTGCGGCCGCGAGGGTCTGGGGCCAACGTCCTGACTTTC. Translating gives CASSLRPRGSGANVLTF. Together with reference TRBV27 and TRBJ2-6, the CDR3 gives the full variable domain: EAQVTQNPRYLITVTGKKLTVTCSQNMNHEYMSWYRQDPGLGLRQIYYSMNVEVTDKGDVPEGYKVSRKEKRNFPLILESPSPNQTSLYFCASSLRPRGSGANVLTFGAGSRLTVL.

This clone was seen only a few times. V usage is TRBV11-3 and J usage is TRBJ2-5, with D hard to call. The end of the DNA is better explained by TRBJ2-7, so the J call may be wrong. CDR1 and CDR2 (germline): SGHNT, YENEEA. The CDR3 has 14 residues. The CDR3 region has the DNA TGTGCCAGCAGCTTAAACAGAGGACCCTACGAGCAGTACTTC. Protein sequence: CASSLNRGPYEQYF.

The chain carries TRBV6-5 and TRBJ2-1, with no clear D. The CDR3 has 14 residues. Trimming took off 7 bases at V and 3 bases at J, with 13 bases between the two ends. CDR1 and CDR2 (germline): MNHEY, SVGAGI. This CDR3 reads CASTLKRGYNEQFF. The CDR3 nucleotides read TGTGCCAGCACCCTAAAAAGAGGCTACAATGAGCAGTTCTTC.

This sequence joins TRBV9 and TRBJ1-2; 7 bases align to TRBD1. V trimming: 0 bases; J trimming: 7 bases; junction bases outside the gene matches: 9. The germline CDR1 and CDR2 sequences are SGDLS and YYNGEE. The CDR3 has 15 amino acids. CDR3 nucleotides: TGTGCCAGCAGCGTAGAAGCTCAGGGGGACGGTGGCTACACCTTC. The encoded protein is CASSVEAQGDGGYTF. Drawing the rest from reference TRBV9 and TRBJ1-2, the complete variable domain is DSGVTQTPKHLITATGQRVTLRCSPRSGDLSVYWYQQSLDQGLQFLIQYYNGEERAKGNILERFSAQQFPDLHSELNLSSLELGDSALYFCASSVEAQGDGGYTFGSGTRLTVV.

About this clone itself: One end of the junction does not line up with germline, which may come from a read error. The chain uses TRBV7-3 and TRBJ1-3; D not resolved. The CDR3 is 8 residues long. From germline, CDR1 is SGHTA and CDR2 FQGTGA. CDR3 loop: CASSFSNF. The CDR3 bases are TGTGCCAGCAGCTTTTCAAATTTT.

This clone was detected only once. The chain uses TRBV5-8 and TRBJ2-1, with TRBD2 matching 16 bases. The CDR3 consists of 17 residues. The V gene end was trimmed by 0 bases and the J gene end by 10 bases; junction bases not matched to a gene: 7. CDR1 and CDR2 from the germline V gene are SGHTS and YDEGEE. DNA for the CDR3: TGTGCCAGCAGCTTGGATAGGGGACTAGCGGGAGGGGGGGAGCAGTTCTTC. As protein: CASSLDRGLAGGGEQFF. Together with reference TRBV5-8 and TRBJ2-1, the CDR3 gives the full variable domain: EAGVTQSPTHLIKTRGQQATLRCSPISGHTSVYWYQQALGLGLQFLLWYDEGEERNRGNFPPRFSGRQFPNYSSELNVNALELEDSALYLCASSLDRGLAGGGEQFFGPGTRLTVL.

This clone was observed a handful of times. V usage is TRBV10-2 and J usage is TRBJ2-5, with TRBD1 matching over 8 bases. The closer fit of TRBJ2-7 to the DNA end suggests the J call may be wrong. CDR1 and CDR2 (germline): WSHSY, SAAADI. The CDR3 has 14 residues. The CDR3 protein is CASRQGVEIYEQYF. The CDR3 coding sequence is TGCGCCAGCAGACAGGGGGTCGAGATCTACGAGCAGTACTTC.

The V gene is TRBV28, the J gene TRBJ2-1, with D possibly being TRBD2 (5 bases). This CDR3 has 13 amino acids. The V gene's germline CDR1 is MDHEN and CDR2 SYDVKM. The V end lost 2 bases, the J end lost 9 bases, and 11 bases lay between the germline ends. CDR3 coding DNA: TGTGCCAGCAGTTTAACCTCGGGAAGTGAGCAGTTCTTC. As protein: CASSLTSGSEQFF.

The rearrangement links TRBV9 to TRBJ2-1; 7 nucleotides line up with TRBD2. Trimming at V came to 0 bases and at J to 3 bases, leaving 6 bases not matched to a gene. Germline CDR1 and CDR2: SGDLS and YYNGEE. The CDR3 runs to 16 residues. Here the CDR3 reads CASSVGAGEGYNEQFF. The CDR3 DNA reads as TGTGCCAGCAGCGTAGGTGCGGGGGAGGGCTACAATGAGCAGTTCTTC.

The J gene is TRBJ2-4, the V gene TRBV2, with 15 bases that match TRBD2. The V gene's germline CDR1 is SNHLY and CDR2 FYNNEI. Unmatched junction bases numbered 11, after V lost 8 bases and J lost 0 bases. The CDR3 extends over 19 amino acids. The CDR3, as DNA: TGTGCCAGCCTAGGGACTAGCGGGGGGAAAACACTAGCCAAAAACATTCAGTACTTC. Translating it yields CASLGTSGGKTLAKNIQYF.

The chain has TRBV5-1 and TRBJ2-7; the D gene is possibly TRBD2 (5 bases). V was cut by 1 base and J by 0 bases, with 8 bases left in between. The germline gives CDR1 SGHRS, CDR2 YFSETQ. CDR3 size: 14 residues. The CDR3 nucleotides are TGCGCCAGCAGCTTGCTGGACTTCTCCTACGAGCAGTACTTC. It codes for CASSLLDFSYEQYF.

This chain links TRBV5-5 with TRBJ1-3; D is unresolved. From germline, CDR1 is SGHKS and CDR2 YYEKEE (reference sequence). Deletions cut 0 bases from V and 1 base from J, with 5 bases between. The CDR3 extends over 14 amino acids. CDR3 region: CASSLEVSGNTIYF. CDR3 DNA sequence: TGTGCCAGCAGCTTGGAGGTTTCTGGAAACACCATATATTTT.

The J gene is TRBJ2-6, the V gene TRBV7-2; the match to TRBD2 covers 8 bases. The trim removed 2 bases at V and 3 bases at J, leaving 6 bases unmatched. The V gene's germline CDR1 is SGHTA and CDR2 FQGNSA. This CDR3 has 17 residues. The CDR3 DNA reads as TGTGCCAGCAGCTTATCGGGAGCGGGAGTTGGGGCCAACGTCCTGACTTTC. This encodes CASSLSGAGVGANVLTF.

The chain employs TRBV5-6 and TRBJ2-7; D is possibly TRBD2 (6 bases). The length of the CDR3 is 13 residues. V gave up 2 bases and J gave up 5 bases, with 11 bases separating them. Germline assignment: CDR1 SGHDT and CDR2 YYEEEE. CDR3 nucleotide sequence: TGTGCCAGCAGCTTTGCGTCGGGGGACGAGCAGTACTTC. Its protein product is CASSFASGDEQYF.

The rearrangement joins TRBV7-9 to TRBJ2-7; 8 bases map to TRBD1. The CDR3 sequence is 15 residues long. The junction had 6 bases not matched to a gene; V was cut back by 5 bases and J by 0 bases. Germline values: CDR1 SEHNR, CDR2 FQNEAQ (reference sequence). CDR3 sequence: CASSAPGTGSYEQYF. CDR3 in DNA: TGTGCCAGCAGCGCCCCCGGGACAGGCTCCTACGAGCAGTACTTC.

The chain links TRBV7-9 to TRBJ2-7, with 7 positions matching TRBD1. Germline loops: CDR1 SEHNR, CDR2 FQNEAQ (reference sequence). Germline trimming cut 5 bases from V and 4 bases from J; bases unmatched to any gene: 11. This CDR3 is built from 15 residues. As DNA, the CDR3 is TGTGCCAGCAGCCAGACCCTAGGGGGCATGTACGAGCAGTACTTC. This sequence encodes CASSQTLGGMYEQYF.

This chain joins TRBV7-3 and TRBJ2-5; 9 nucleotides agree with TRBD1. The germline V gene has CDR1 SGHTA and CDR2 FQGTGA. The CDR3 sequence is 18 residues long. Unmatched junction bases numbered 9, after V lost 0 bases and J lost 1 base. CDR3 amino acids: CASSLTGGQGQLQETQYF. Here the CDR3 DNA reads TGTGCCAGCAGCTTAACGGGGGGACAGGGACAGCTCCAAGAGACCCAGTACTTC.

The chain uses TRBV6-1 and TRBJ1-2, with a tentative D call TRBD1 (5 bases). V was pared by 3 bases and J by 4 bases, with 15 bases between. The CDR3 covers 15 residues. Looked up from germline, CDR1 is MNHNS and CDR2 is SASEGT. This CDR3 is CASSDGASTGYGYTF. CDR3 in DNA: TGTGCCAGCAGTGATGGGGCCTCCACGGGCTATGGCTACACCTTC.

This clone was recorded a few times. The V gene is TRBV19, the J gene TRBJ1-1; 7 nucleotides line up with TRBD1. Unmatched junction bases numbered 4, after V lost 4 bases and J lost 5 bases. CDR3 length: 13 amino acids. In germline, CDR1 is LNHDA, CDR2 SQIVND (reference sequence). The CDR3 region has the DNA TGTGCCAGTAGTAGGCAGGGACAGACTGAAGCTTTCTTT. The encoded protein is CASSRQGQTEAFF.

CDR3 bases: TGTGCCAGCAGTCCCCGCCCCGGGACAGCCTCCTACGAGCAGTACTTC. This encodes CASSPRPGTASYEQYF. The chain couples TRBV28 to TRBJ2-7, with 7 bases matching TRBD1. With 5 bases clipped from V and 0 bases from J, the junction kept 10 bases outside the gene matches. CDR3 length: 16 residues. Germline-derived CDR1 and CDR2 are MDHEN and SYDVKM. Variable domain in full (rest from reference TRBV28 and TRBJ2-7): DVKVTQSSRYLVKRTGEKVFLECVQDMDHENMFWYRQDPGLGLRLIYFSYDVKMKEKGDIPEGYSVSREKKERFSLILESASTNQTSMYLCASSPRPGTASYEQYFGPGTRLTVT.

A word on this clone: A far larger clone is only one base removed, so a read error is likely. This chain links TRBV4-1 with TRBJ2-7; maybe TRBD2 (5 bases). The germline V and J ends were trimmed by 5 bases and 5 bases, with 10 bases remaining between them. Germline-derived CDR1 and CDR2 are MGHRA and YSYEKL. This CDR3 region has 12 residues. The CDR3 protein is CASSDGIHEQYF. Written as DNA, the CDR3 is TGCGCCAGCAGCGACGGGATCCACGAGCAGTACTTC.

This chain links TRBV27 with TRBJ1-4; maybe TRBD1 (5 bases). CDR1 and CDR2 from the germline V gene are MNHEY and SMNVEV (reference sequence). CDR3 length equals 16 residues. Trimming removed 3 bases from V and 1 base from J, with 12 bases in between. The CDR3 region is CASSFFGRGTNEKLFF. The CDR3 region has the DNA TGTGCCAGCAGTTTCTTTGGAAGGGGAACTAATGAAAAACTGTTTTTT.

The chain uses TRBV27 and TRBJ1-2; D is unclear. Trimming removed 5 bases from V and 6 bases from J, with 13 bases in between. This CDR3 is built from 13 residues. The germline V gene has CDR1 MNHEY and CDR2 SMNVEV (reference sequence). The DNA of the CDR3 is TGTGCCAGCAGTACAGAGGTTGGTAATGGCTACACCTTC. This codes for CASSTEVGNGYTF.

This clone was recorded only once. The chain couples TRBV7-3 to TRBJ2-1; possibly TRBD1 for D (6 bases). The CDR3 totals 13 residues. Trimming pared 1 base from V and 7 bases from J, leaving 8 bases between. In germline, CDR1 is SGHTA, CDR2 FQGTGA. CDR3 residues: CASSLNRENEQFF. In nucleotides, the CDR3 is TGTGCCAGCAGCTTAAACAGGGAAAATGAGCAGTTCTTC.

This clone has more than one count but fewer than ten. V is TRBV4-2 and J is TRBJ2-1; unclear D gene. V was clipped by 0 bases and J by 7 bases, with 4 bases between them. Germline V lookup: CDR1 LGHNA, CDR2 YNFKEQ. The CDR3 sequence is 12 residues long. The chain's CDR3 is CASSQELNEQFF. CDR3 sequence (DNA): TGTGCCAGCAGCCAAGAATTAAATGAGCAGTTCTTC.

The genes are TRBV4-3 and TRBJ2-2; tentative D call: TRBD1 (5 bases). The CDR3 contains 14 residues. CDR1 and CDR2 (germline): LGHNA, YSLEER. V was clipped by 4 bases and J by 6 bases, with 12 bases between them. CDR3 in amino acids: CASSPREGAGELFF. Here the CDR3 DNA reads TGCGCCAGCAGCCCCAGGGAAGGGGCCGGGGAGCTGTTTTTT.